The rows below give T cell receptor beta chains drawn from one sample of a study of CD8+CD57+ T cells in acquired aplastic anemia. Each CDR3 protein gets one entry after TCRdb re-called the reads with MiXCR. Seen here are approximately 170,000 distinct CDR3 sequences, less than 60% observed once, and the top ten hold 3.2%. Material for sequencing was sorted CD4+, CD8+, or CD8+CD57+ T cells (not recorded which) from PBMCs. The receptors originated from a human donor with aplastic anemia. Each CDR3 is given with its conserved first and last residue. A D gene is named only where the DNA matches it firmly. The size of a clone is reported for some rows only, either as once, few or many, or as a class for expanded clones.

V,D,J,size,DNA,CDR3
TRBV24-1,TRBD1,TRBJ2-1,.,TGTGCCACCAGTGACCAGACAGGGGCGAGGGATGAGCAGTTCTTC,CATSDQTGARDEQFF
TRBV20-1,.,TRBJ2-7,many,TGCAGTGCTACTCCCGGCGGCTACGAGCAGTACTTC,CSATPGGYEQYF
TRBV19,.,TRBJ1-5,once,TGTGCCAGTAGTGGGGGGGGAGGGTTCAATCAGCCCCAGCATTTT,CASSGGGGFNQPQHF
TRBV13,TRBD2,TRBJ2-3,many,TGTGCCAGCAGCTTAGCGGGGACTAGCGGCTCGACAGATACGCAGTATTTT,CASSLAGTSGSTDTQYF
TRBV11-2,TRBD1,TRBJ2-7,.,TGTGCCAGCAGCCCAGACAGGGTAGGGCGCTCCTACGAGCAGTACTTC,CASSPDRVGRSYEQYF
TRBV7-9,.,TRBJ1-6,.,TGTGCCAGCAGCTCGGAGGTACCTGGGAATTCACCCCTCCACTTT,CASSSEVPGNSPLHF
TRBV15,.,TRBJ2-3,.,TGTGCCACCAGCAGAGGTCAGGGTCCAGATACGCAGTATTTT,CATSRGQGPDTQYF
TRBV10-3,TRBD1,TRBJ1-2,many,TGTGCCATCAGTGAGTCAGGACAGGGGTATGGCTACACCTTC,CAISESGQGYGYTF
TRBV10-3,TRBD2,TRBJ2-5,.,TGTGCCGTCAGTGTTGGGGGGGAGTACCAAGAGACCCAGTACTTC,CAVSVGGEYQETQYF
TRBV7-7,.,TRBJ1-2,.,TGTGCCAGCAGCTTAGTGCTCGAGACATCGGACTATGGCTACACCTTC,CASSLVLETSDYGYTF
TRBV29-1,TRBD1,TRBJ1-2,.,TGCAGCGTTGACAGGGGGATATATGGCTACACCTTC,CSVDRGIYGYTF
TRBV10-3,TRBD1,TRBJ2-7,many,TGTGCCATCAGGGGAACCGGGACAGGCTACGAGCAGTACTTC,CAIRGTGTGYEQYF
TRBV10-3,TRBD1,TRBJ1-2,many,TGTGCCATCAGTGGGAGGGGGCGCAGCTATGGCTACACCTTC,CAISGRGRSYGYTF
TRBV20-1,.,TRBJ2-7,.,TGCAGTGCTAGAGATGATTCAAGGGACGAGCAGTACTTC,CSARDDSRDEQYF
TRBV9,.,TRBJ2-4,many,TGTGCCAGCAGCGTAGCAGGCCAAACCAAAAACATTCAGTACTTC,CASSVAGQTKNIQYF
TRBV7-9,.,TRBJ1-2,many,TGTGCCAGCAGCTTATGGACCGAGAACTATGGCTACACCTTC,CASSLWTENYGYTF
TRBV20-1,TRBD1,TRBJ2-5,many,TGCAGTGCCCAGGCGAGGGGGCAGAGACAAGAGACCCAGTACTTC,CSAQARGQRQETQYF
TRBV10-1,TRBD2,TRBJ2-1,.,TGCGCCAGCAGTGCTAGCGGACTAGCGGGGGGCCGGAGCTCCTACAATGAGCAGTTCTTC,CASSASGLAGGRSSYNEQFF
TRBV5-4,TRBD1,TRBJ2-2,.,TGTGCCAGCAGACAGACAGGGGGTACCGGGGAGCTGTTTTTT,CASRQTGGTGELFF
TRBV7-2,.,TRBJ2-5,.,TGTGCCAGCAGCTCGGACTGGGGGGAGACCCAGTACTTC,CASSSDWGETQYF
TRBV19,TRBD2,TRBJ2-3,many,TGTGCCAGTCAGCGAGCGGGAGCAATTGACGCAGATACGCAGTATTTT,CASQRAGAIDADTQYF
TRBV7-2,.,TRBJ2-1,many,TGTGCCAGCAGCTTAGCGCAGGAGATTCAGTTCTTC,CASSLAQEIQFF
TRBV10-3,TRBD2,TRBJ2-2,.,TGTGCCATCATGCCGGGACTAGCGGGTTCGAACACCGGGGAGCTGTTTTTT,CAIMPGLAGSNTGELFF
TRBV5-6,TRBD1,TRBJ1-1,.,TGTGCCAGCGGCGTGGGGACAGGGGGGTACGGCACTGAAGCTTTCTTT,CASGVGTGGYGTEAFF
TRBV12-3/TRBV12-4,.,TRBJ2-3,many,TGTGCCAGCAGTTTATCTAGCACAGATACGCAGTATTTT,CASSLSSTDTQYF
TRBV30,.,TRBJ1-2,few,TGTGCCTGGAGTCCCCAGGGAAAGGGTACCTATGGCTACACCTTC,CAWSPQGKGTYGYTF
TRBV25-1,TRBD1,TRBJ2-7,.,TGTGCCAGCAGTGAATCCGGGACAGCTAACGAGCAGTACTTC,CASSESGTANEQYF
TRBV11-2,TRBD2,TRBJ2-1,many,TGTGCCAGCAGCTCTGGACTAGCGGTTAGCTCCTACAATGAGCAGTTCTTC,CASSSGLAVSSYNEQFF
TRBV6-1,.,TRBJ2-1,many,TGTGCCAGCAGTCTATCGGGACGGGGTGAGCAGTTCTTC,CASSLSGRGEQFF
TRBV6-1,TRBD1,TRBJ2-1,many,TGTGCCAGCAGTGAATCTGGGACAGTCCTGAAGTTCTTC,CASSESGTVLKFF
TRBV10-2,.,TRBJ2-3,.,TGCGCCAGCAGGCGGACGGCCGATAGCACAGATACGCAGTATTTT,CASRRTADSTDTQYF
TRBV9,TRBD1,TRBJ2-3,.,TGTGCCAGCAGCCAAAGACAGGGGGCAGATACGCAGTATTTT,CASSQRQGADTQYF
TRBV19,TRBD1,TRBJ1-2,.,TGTGCCAGTAGTCTAGCAAGGACAGGGGGCTTGGATGGCTACACCTTC,CASSLARTGGLDGYTF
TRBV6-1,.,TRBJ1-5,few,TGTGCCAGCAGACGGTCCCCGGGACCCAATAGCAATCAGCCCCAGCATTTT,CASRRSPGPNSNQPQHF
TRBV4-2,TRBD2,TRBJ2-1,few,TGTGCCAGCAGCCCGGGACTAGCGGTGACTAATGAGCAGTTCTTC,CASSPGLAVTNEQFF
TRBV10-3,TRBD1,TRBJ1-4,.,TGTGCCATCAGTGGGCGGGGGTCGACAGGGAGAAAAAGTGAAAAACTGTTTTTT,CAISGRGSTGRKSEKLFF
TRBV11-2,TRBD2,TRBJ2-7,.,TGTGCCAGCAGCTTAGGATTGTTGGGATCGCGGGGGGAAAACTACGAGCAGTACTTC,CASSLGLLGSRGENYEQYF
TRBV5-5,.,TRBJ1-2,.,TGTGCCAGCAGCTTAATGACACTCCTGGATGGCTACACCTTC,CASSLMTLLDGYTF
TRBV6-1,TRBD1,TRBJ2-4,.,TGTGCCAGCAGCGAATCGGGACAGTCCTCCCCCCCCCAAAACATTCAGTACTTC,CASSESGQSSPPQNIQYF
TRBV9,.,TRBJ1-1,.,TGTGCCAGCAGCGTAGCTACTGAAGCTTTCTTT,CASSVATEAFF
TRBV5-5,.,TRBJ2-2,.,TGTGCCAGTATACCTCAGGGCCGTCTTGACGGGGAGCTGTTTTTT,CASIPQGRLDGELFF
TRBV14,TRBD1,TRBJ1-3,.,TGTGCCAGCAGCCTCGACAGGGGCCCTGGAAACACCATATATTTT,CASSLDRGPGNTIYF
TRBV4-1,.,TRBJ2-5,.,TGCGCCAGCAGCCCAGCAGAACAGGGGAGGGAGACCCAGTACTTC,CASSPAEQGRETQYF
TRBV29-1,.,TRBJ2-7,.,TGCAGCGTTGATGGGGGCGGGAGCTCCTACGAGCAGTACTTC,CSVDGGGSSYEQYF
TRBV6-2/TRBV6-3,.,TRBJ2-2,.,TGTGCCAGCAGTTACTCGACCGTGGGCGGGAATTCGGGCGGGGAGCTGTTTTTT,CASSYSTVGGNSGGELFF
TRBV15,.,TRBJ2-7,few,TGTGCCACCAGCAGACTGCCGTATCCCTACGAGCAGTACTTC,CATSRLPYPYEQYF
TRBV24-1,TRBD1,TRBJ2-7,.,TGTGCCACCAGTGAAACCGGGACAGGCAACTACGAGCAGTACTTC,CATSETGTGNYEQYF
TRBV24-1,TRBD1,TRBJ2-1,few,TGTGCCACCAGTGACCGGACAGGGGTCGGTGAGCAGTTCTTC,CATSDRTGVGEQFF
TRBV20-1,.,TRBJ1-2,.,TGCAGTGCTAGAGCCAGGGACAACTGTGGCTACACCTTC,CSARARDNCGYTF
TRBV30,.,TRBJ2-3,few,TGTGCCTGGAGTGTACGGGTCAGGGGGCCCCGGGGGGCGCAGTATTTT,CAWSVRVRGPRGAQYF
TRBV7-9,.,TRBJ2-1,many,TGTGCCAGCAGCCTCCTCGGGGGCCACTACAATGAGCAGTTCTTC,CASSLLGGHYNEQFF
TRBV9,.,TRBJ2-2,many,TGTGCCAGCAGCGTAGAAGGGGACACCGGGGAGCTGTTTTTT,CASSVEGDTGELFF
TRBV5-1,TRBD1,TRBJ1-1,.,TGCGCCAGCAGCGGAGGACAGGGGCCGGTGAACACTGAAGCTTTCTTT,CASSGGQGPVNTEAFF
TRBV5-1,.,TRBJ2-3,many,TGCGCCAGCAGCTTGCTAAGCTACCCCACAGATACGCAGTATTTT,CASSLLSYPTDTQYF
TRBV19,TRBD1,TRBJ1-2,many,TGTGCCATCCTAAACACCGGGACAGGGGGCGACTATGGCTACACCTTC,CAILNTGTGGDYGYTF
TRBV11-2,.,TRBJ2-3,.,TGTGCCGGCAGCTTAGGCCGCACAGATGCGCAGTATTTT,CAGSLGRTDAQYF
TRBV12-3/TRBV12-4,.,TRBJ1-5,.,TGTGCCAGCCAATCAGGGGCCAGCAATCAGCCCCAGCATTTT,CASQSGASNQPQHF
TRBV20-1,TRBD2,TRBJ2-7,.,TGCAGTGCTAGAGAGCCGGGACTAGCGAACGAGCAGTACTTC,CSAREPGLANEQYF